One sample yielded the 2 T cell receptor beta chains listed below, sequenced in a study of T cell responses to AZD1222 COVID-19 vaccine. Libraries were prepared by immunoSEQ multiplex PCR; TCRdb keeps only in-frame clonotypes and omits some of them. The sample lists approximately 64,000 clones; 80% to 85% were seen once. This sample comprised peripheral blood, obtained on day 0 of AZD1222 vaccination. The receptors here all came from an adult in good health.

The V and J genes are TRBV6-5 and TRBJ2-7, with TRBD1 matching 7 bases. V shed 6 bases and J 4 bases; nucleotides not matched to a gene: 12. Germline loops: CDR1 MNHEY, CDR2 SVGAGI. The CDR3 totals 15 residues. In DNA, the CDR3 is TGTGCCAGCAGGTGGTCACAGGGGCACTATTACGAGCAGTACTTC. It codes for CASRWSQGHYYEQYF.

The chain is built from TRBV28 and TRBJ2-2; tentatively, D is TRBD1 or TRBD2 (6 bases each). The V gene's germline CDR1 is MDHEN and CDR2 SYDVKM. The CDR3 has 15 amino acids. The V end was cut by 8 bases, the J end by 4 bases, with 17 bases between. DNA for the CDR3: TGTGCCAGCTGGGGAAAAGGGGGAGGCACCGGGGAGCTGTTTTTT. Translated, it gives CASWGKGGGTGELFF.